This T cell receptor (beta chain) was obtained from a study of blood T cell repertoires in COVID-19. Per the original methods: For nucleated cells, counts were estimated from reference gene primer amplification. Using immunoSEQ multiplex PCR, the repertoire was profiled, and TCRdb retains in-frame clones only, with some absent. V, J and clone size reflect that table, while D and trimming were determined from the DNA. The sample shows hundreds of thousands of clones, about 87% of them seen only once. The CDR3 spans 16 residues. Trimming shortened V by 0 bases and J by 6 bases, and 17 bases separated the two germline ends. Germline V gene lookup returns CDR1 MNHEY and CDR2 SVGAGI.

The chain carries TRBV6-5 and TRBJ1-1, with a possible D match to TRBD1 (6 bases). The clonotype comes from a woman aged 55-69 years with COVID-19, enrolled during active disease. The sequenced material came from peripheral blood. This CDR3 is CASSYSAGGGVAEAFF. Written as DNA, the CDR3 is TGTGCCAGCAGTTACTCGGCAGGAGGGGGGGTGGCTGAAGCTTTCTTT.